The 14 T cell receptor beta chains below all came from one sample that was sequenced in a study of T cell clonality in common variable immunodeficiency. Study observations and caveats: In common variable immunodeficiency, TCR beta chains reportedly carried fewer deletions and N-nucleotide insertions.

Profiling relied on immunoSEQ multiplex PCR, and the TCRdb table lists in-frame clones only, not all of them. The data show 20,000 to 30,000 clones, with none appearing a single time. These TCRs are of unknown antigen specificity. Source material: peripheral blood mononuclear cells. These receptors all come from a human donor with common variable immunodeficiency.

Remarks on this clone: The read halts 3 residues ahead of the CDR3 end, with the missing end drawn from the germline J gene. V and J are TRBV30 and TRBJ2-7; a weak D match, TRBD1 (7 bases). Germline loops: CDR1 GTSNPN, CDR2 SVGIG (reference sequence). Trimming shortened V by 5 bases and J by 2 bases, and 16 bases separated the two germline ends. The CDR3 covers 14 residues. The CDR3 loop reads CAWSEEGATYEQYF. The CDR3 bases that were read are TGTGCCTGGTCAGAGGAGGGGGCGACCTACGAG.

There are a few counts of this clone. The sequenced fragment ends 3 residues before the CDR3 boundary, so the rest is inferred from the germline J gene. The V gene is TRBV2, the J gene TRBJ2-7; D is possibly TRBD2 (6 bases). Trimming left V 1 base short and J 3 bases short, with 10 bases between. Germline lookup yields CDR1 SNHLY and CDR2 FYNNEI. The CDR3 has 14 amino acids. CDR3 residues: CASSEVAVSYEQYF. CDR3 DNA (partial): TGTGCCAGCAGTGAAGTAGCGGTTAGCTACGAG. Variable domain in full (rest from reference TRBV2 and TRBJ2-7): EPEVTQTPSHQVTQMGQEVILRCVPISNHLYFYWYRQILGQKVEFLVSFYNNEISEKSEIFDDQFSVERPDGSNFTLKIRSTKLEDSAMYFCASSEVAVSYEQYFGPGTRLTVT.

As to this clone: The read falls 3 residues short of the CDR3 end, and the missing part is taken from the germline J gene. J is TRBJ1-1 and V is TRBV5-1; D gene unclear. V lost 4 bases and J lost 4, with 14 bases in between. The length of the CDR3 is 14 residues. Germline loops: CDR1 SGHRS, CDR2 YFSETQ. This CDR3 reads CASSGGPKGTEAFF. Partial CDR3 DNA: TGCGCCAGCAGCGGAGGCCCCAAGGGCACTGAA.

The CDR3 protein is CASSLELETQYF. The CDR3 DNA, read in part, is TGCGCCAGCAGCTTGGAACTAGAGACC. The V gene is TRBV5-1, the J gene TRBJ2-5; no clear D. The read ends 3 residues before the CDR3 terminus; that terminus is restored from the germline J gene. This CDR3 is 12 amino acids long. V lost 0 bases, J lost 4 bases, and 4 bases lay in between. Germline V gene data show CDR1 as SGHRS and CDR2 as YFSETQ.

As regards this clone: From the germline J gene comes the end of the CDR3, since the read stops 3 residues before it. V gene TRBV19 combines with J gene TRBJ2-2; D may be TRBD1 (5 bases). Germline CDR1 and CDR2: LNHDA and SQIVND (reference sequence). V was clipped by 4 bases and J by 0 bases, with 9 bases between them. CDR3 length: 15 residues. CDR3 DNA (partial): TGTGCCAGTAGTACCGACAGCGCGAACACCGGGGAG. Translation: CASSTDSANTGE. The entire CDR3 is CASSTDSANTGELFF.

This clone was seen a handful of times. The sequence runs out 3 residues before the end of the CDR3; the remainder is reconstructed from the germline J gene. The rearrangement links TRBV19 to TRBJ1-6; 7 positions agree with TRBD1. The germline gives CDR1 LNHDA, CDR2 SQIVND (reference sequence). V gave up 5 bases and J gave up 10 bases; unmatched junction bases: 11. The CDR3 is made up of 15 amino acids. The CDR3 bases that were read are TGTGCCAGTAGTGTAAGACAGGGTGAGGGCTCACCC. Encoded protein: CASSVRQGEGSP. The entire CDR3 is CASSVRQGEGSPLHF.

Concerning this clone: The sequence runs out 3 residues before the end of the CDR3; the remainder is reconstructed from the germline J gene. This chain links TRBV5-1 with TRBJ2-7, with 8 bases matching TRBD2. From germline, CDR1 is SGHRS and CDR2 YFSETQ. The CDR3 runs to 16 residues. V lost 0 bases, J lost 0 bases, and 5 bases stayed unmatched. Here the CDR3 reads CASSLALAGSSYEQYF. Incomplete CDR3 DNA: TGCGCCAGCAGCTTGGCCTTAGCGGGGAGCTCCTACGAG.

Only a few counts were recorded for this clone. The read terminates 3 residues before the CDR3 end, so the remaining end is supplied by the germline J gene. The J gene is TRBJ1-5, the V gene TRBV18; a possible D gene is TRBD1 (6 bases). V gave up 3 bases and J gave up 4 bases, with 10 bases separating them. CDR3 length: 14 residues. The germline gives CDR1 KGHSH, CDR2 LQKENI. CDR3 region: CASSPSGQNQPQHF. The CDR3 bases that were read are TGTGCCAGCTCACCCTCTGGACAGAATCAGCCC.

This clone was seen ten or more times. The read gets to within 3 residues of the CDR3 end, and the germline J gene fills in the rest. The rearrangement joins TRBV20-1 to TRBJ2-3, with 9 bases fitting TRBD2. CDR3 length: 14 residues. Germline CDR1 DFQATT, CDR2 SNEGSKA (reference sequence). J was trimmed by 4 bases and V by 1 base; bases with no gene match: 3. CDR3 in amino acids: CSARVSGGADTQYF. The sequenced part of the CDR3 DNA is TGCAGTGCTAGAGTTAGCGGGGGCGCAGATACG.

Comments on this clone: Read sequence stops 3 residues before the CDR3 end, and the germline J gene provides the missing end. V usage is TRBV19 and J usage is TRBJ2-3; the match to TRBD2 covers 9 bases. Per the germline V gene, CDR1 is LNHDA and CDR2 is SQIVND (reference sequence). V was clipped by 1 base and J by 4 bases; unmatched bases: 6. CDR3 length equals 16 residues. Incomplete CDR3 DNA: TGTGCCAGTAGTATAGTGGGCGGGGGGGCCTCAGATACG. Its protein is CASSIVGGGASDT. The entire CDR3 protein is CASSIVGGGASDTQYF. The variable domain in full, completed from reference TRBV19 and TRBJ2-3, reads DGGITQSPKYLFRKEGQNVTLSCEQNLNHDAMYWYRQDPGQGLRLIYYSQIVNDFQKGDIAEGYSVSREKKESFPLTVTSAQKNPTAFYLCASSIVGGGASDTQYFGPGTRLTVL.

This clone was picked up many times. The read is 3 residues too short to cover the CDR3 end, so that end is filled in from the germline J gene. The chain combines TRBV7-2 with TRBJ2-2, with 8 bases that match TRBD2. CDR3 length equals 15 residues. Germline trimming cut 5 bases from V and 0 bases from J; bases unmatched to any gene: 2. The germline CDR1 and CDR2 sequences are SGHTA and FQGNSA. The CDR3 loop is CASSPGGANTGELFF. The CDR3 bases that were read are TGTGCCAGCAGCCCGGGGGGGGCGAACACCGGGGAG.

In this sample, this clone turned up a few times. The read is 3 residues too short to cover the CDR3 end, so that end is filled in from the germline J gene. The gene calls are TRBV6-1 and TRBJ2-7, with D possibly being TRBD1 (6 bases). The CDR3 spans 13 residues. Germline V lookup: CDR1 MNHNS, CDR2 SASEGT. The V end was cut by 3 bases, the J end by 0 bases, with 6 bases between. CDR3 DNA, as far as it was read: TGTGCCAGCAGTGACAGGGGCTCCTACGAG. It is translated as CASSDRGSYE. The complete CDR3 reads CASSDRGSYEQYF.

This clone was recorded at least ten times. Coverage ceases 3 residues before the CDR3 finishes, and the germline J gene fills in the end. This rearrangement joins TRBV14 to TRBJ2-3; D unclear. The V gene's germline CDR1 is SGHDN and CDR2 FVKESK. This CDR3 has 14 amino acids. Trimming cost V 2 bases and J 5 bases, with 11 bases left between them. CDR3 amino acids: CASSQSLVGDTQYF. The covered CDR3 bases are TGTGCCAGCAGCCAAAGCCTAGTGGGAGATACG.

This clone has a count of ten or more. Read coverage stops 3 residues before the CDR3 terminus; the germline J gene supplies the remainder. This chain uses TRBV7-6 with TRBJ2-1; 7 nucleotides match TRBD2. This CDR3 has 15 amino acids. Germline V gives CDR1 SGHVS, CDR2 FNYEAQ. V lost 5 bases and J lost 4; bases outside the gene matches: 8. The DNA read from the CDR3 is TGTGCCAGCAGCCTAAGCGGGGTCGCTTACAATGAG. Translated: CASSLSGVAYNE. The CDR3, in full, reads CASSLSGVAYNEQFF.